The 11 T cell receptor beta chains below were found in one sample sequenced in a study of long-term antiretroviral therapy in people with HIV. At the survey level, the v3.0 immunoSEQ assay was run. TCRdb keeps only in-frame clones here, not all; method: immunoSEQ multiplex PCR. The sample has roughly 20,000 clones; roughly 80% are singletons. The sequencing used unsorted PBMCs, collected 0.2 years after starting antiretroviral therapy. All receptors come from a woman aged 40 to 50 with HIV.

V is TRBV10-2 and J is TRBJ1-6, with D unresolved. Trimming pared 2 bases from V and 7 bases from J, leaving 3 bases between. Germline V gene data show CDR1 as WSHSY and CDR2 as SAAADI. CDR3 length equals 12 residues. The DNA for the CDR3 is TGCGCCAGCAGTGAGAACAATTCACCCCTCCACTTT. Translation gives CASSENNSPLHF.

The rearrangement joins TRBV9 to TRBJ1-2; 9 nucleotides agree with TRBD1. In germline, CDR1 is SGDLS, CDR2 YYNGEE. V lost 3 bases, J lost 4 bases, and 16 bases stayed unmatched. The CDR3 consists of 18 residues. In DNA, the CDR3 is TGTGCCAGCAGCGACAGGACAGGGGAAATTGGGGGGGGCTATGGCTACACCTTC. Translation gives CASSDRTGEIGGGYGYTF.

The CDR3 sequence: CASSQEGGPGQPQHF. DNA for the CDR3: TGCGCCAGCAGCCAAGAGGGCGGCCCGGGACAGCCCCAGCATTTT. The chain is built from TRBV4-3 and TRBJ1-5; D not resolved. The germline V and J ends were trimmed by 0 bases and 7 bases, with 13 bases remaining between them. CDR1 and CDR2 (germline): LGHNA, YSLEER. The CDR3 covers 15 residues.

V usage is TRBV6-6 and J usage is TRBJ2-7; 11 bases are a match to TRBD2. The germline gives CDR1 MNHNY, CDR2 SVGAGI (reference sequence). CDR3 size: 14 residues. V shed 7 bases and J 3 bases; nucleotides not matched to a gene: 5. DNA for the CDR3: TGTGCCAGCACCGATCTAGCGGGGGGCTACGAGCAGTACTTC. This translates into CASTDLAGGYEQYF.

The chain employs TRBV11-3 and TRBJ2-5; a possible D gene is TRBD2 (5 bases). V was pared by 3 bases and J by 4 bases, with 9 bases between. Germline V gives CDR1 SGHNT, CDR2 YENEEA. This CDR3 is built from 13 residues. Here the CDR3 reads CASSFGLLETQYF. The CDR3 DNA follows: TGTGCCAGCAGCTTCGGACTGTTAGAGACCCAGTACTTC. The full variable domain, completed using reference TRBV11-3 and TRBJ2-5, is EAGVVQSPRYKIIEKKQPVAFWCNPISGHNTLYWYLQNLGQGPELLIRYENEEAVDDSQLPKDRFSAERLKGVDSTLKIQPAELGDSAVYLCASSFGLLETQYFGPGTRLLVL.

The chain carries TRBV18 and TRBJ2-7, with unresolved D. The ends were cut back, 5 bases at V and 4 bases at J, with 12 bases in the middle. CDR1 and CDR2 (germline): KGHSH, LQKENI. The CDR3 extends over 13 amino acids. The CDR3 sequence is CASSSTTDYEQYF. As DNA, the CDR3 is TGTGCCAGCTCATCAACAACAGATTACGAGCAGTACTTC.

The V gene is TRBV29-1, the J gene TRBJ2-7; D possibly matches TRBD1 or TRBD2 (6 bases each). The CDR3 has 13 residues. From germline, CDR1 is SQVTM and CDR2 ANQGSEA. Deletions cut 6 bases from V and 0 bases from J, with 12 bases between. Here the CDR3 DNA reads TGCAGCGTCGAGGGGGGCTTCTCCTACGAGCAGTACTTC. Translating it yields CSVEGGFSYEQYF.

The chain couples TRBV7-9 to TRBJ1-1; a weak D match, TRBD1 (5 bases). The CDR3 covers 16 residues. From germline, CDR1 is SEHNR and CDR2 FQNEAQ (reference sequence). Trimming took off 5 bases at V and 1 base at J, with 17 bases between the two ends. CDR3 loop: CASSRSGPHPNTEAFF. The CDR3 nucleotides read TGTGCCAGCAGCCGCTCGGGGCCTCACCCGAACACTGAAGCTTTCTTT. The entire variable domain, with the rest obtained from reference TRBV7-9 and TRBJ1-1, is as follows: DTGVSQNPRHKITKRGQNVTFRCDPISEHNRLYWYRQTLGQGPEFLTYFQNEAQLEKSRLLSDRFSAERPKGSFSTLEIQRTEQGDSAMYLCASSRSGPHPNTEAFFGQGTRLTVV.

The chain has TRBV14 and TRBJ1-1, with TRBD1 matching 9 bases. Trimming removed 2 bases from V and 7 bases from J; junction bases left unmatched: 14. The CDR3 consists of 17 residues. The germline CDR1 and CDR2 sequences are SGHDN and FVKESK. CDR3 DNA: TGTGCCAGCAGCCAAACAGGGGGCGGTGGATGGGGCGGTGAAGCTTTCTTT. Encoded protein: CASSQTGGGGWGGEAFF. Full variable domain (rest looked up from reference TRBV14 and TRBJ1-1): EAGVTQFPSHSVIEKGQTVTLRCDPISGHDNLYWYRRVMGKEIKFLLHFVKESKQDESGMPNNRFLAERTGGTYSTLKVQPAELEDSGVYFCASSQTGGGGWGGEAFFGQGTRLTVV.

The chain uses TRBV7-2 and TRBJ2-7; possibly TRBD1 for D (6 bases). The V end was cut by 5 bases, the J end by 0 bases, with 14 bases between. Germline CDR1 reads SGHTA; CDR2 reads FQGNSA. The CDR3 runs 15 residues. The CDR3 reads CASSHRQVSSYEQYF. CDR3 in DNA: TGTGCCAGCAGCCACAGACAGGTCAGCTCCTACGAGCAGTACTTC.

The chain combines TRBV12-5 with TRBJ2-3; TRBD2 aligns across 9 bases. CDR3 length: 15 amino acids. Germline CDR1 LGHNT, CDR2 FRNRAP. Trimming removed 1 base from V and 2 bases from J; junction bases left unmatched: 1. This CDR3 is CASGLGLAATDTQYF. The CDR3, as DNA: TGTGCTAGTGGTTTGGGACTAGCGGCCACAGATACGCAGTATTTT.